Listed below are T cell receptor beta chains from one sample, sequenced in a study of shared clonotypes between healthy human individuals. Measured with immunoSEQ multiplex PCR; TCRdb has only the in-frame clones, and not every one. The table records about 2 million clones, just under 95% of them present only once. The sequencing input was naive CD8+ T cells sorted from blood. These TCRs come from a man younger than 35 in good health. The CDR3 runs from the conserved cysteine through the conserved F or W. D genes are given only for firm matches. A clone size is listed for some rows: how often the clone was seen (once, few, many), or a class if it is expanded.

J,size,D,V,DNA,CDR3
TRBJ1-2,-,-,TRBV29-1,TGCAGCGTTGAAGGGCAGGCCATCCGCTACACCTTC,CSVEGQAIRYTF
TRBJ2-3,-,-,TRBV6-5,TGTGCCAGCAGTTACGGGGACTCAGCAGATACGCAGTATTTT,CASSYGDSADTQYF
TRBJ2-7,-,-,TRBV5-1,TGCGCCAGCAGCTCAAACGGAGCCTACGAGCAGTACTTC,CASSSNGAYEQYF
TRBJ2-7,-,TRBD1,TRBV6-5,TGTGCCAGCAGTTGGGGACAGGGGGTATCCTACGAGCAGTACTTC,CASSWGQGVSYEQYF
TRBJ1-2,-,-,TRBV2,TGTGCCAGCAGTGAAGGGCAGGCCTCCTATGGCTACACCTTC,CASSEGQASYGYTF
TRBJ2-7,-,TRBD2,TRBV4-1,TGCGCCAGCAGCCAAGGGGCGGGAGTGACCTCCGAGCAGTACTTC,CASSQGAGVTSEQYF
TRBJ2-1,-,-,TRBV5-6,TGTGCCAGCAGCGACTTGGGGAATGAGCAGTTCTTC,CASSDLGNEQFF
TRBJ2-2,-,TRBD1,TRBV28,TGTGCCAGCAGTCCTCCTTTGGGACAGGCTACGAACACCGGGGAGCTGTTTTTT,CASSPPLGQATNTGELFF
TRBJ1-1,-,-,TRBV29-1,TGCAGCGTTTGGGACGGGAACACTGAAGCTTTCTTT,CSVWDGNTEAFF
TRBJ1-2,once,-,TRBV6-6,TGTGCCAGCTGGGCCCCCTCATCGCAGGATGGCTACACCTTC,CASWAPSSQDGYTF
TRBJ2-1,-,-,TRBV15,TGTGCCACCAGCATCTCTCCGAGCGCCGGGGAAGGATACAATGAGCAGTTCTTC,CATSISPSAGEGYNEQFF
TRBJ1-2,once,-,TRBV29-1,TGCAGCGTTGAAACAGGCTATGGCTACACCTTC,CSVETGYGYTF
TRBJ2-1,-,-,TRBV7-9,TGTGCCAGCAGCCCATCGTATGAGCAGTTCTTC,CASSPSYEQFF
TRBJ2-1,-,TRBD1,TRBV27,TGTGCCAGCAGTCCAACAGGGGGAAGTGAGCAGTTCTTC,CASSPTGGSEQFF
TRBJ1-2,once,-,TRBV6-1,TGTGCCAGCAGTGAAGTCAGACTTCTCCACTATGGCTACACCTTC,CASSEVRLLHYGYTF
TRBJ2-7,once,-,TRBV9,TGTGCCAGCAGCGTCCCGTACGAGCAGTACTTC,CASSVPYEQYF
TRBJ2-4,-,-,TRBV5-1,TGCGCCAGCAGCTTGGTTTCAGGGCCCAACATTCAGTACTTC,CASSLVSGPNIQYF
TRBJ1-2,-,-,TRBV6-5,TGTGCCAGCAGTTACTCGAATTCTGTTCTCTATGGCTACACCTTC,CASSYSNSVLYGYTF